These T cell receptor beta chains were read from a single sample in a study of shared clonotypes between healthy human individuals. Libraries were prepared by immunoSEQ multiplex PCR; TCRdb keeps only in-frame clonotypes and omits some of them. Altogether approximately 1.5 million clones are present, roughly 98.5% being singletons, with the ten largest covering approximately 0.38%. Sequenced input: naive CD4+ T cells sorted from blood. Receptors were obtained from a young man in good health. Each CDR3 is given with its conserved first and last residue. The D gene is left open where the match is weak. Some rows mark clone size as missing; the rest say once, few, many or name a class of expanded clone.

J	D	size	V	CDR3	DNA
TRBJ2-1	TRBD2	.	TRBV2	CASRGLVSYNEQFF	TGTGCCAGCAGAGGACTAGTCTCCTACAATGAGCAGTTCTTC
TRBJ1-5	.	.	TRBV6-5	CASSTRSQPQHF	TGTGCCAGCAGTACAAGGTCACAGCCCCAGCATTTT
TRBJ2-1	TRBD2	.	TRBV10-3	CAMSREGTSGRGSQFF	TGTGCCATGAGCAGAGAGGGGACTAGCGGGAGAGGAAGTCAGTTCTTC
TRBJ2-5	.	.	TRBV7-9	CASKGWREETQYF	TGTGCCAGCAAAGGTTGGCGAGAAGAGACCCAGTACTTC
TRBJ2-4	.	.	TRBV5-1	CASSLGRTILAKNIQYF	TGCGCCAGCAGCCTAGGACGGACTATCCTAGCCAAAAACATTCAGTACTTC
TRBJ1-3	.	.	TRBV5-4	CASSQSSGNTIYF	TGTGCCAGCAGTCAGAGCTCTGGAAACACCATATATTTT
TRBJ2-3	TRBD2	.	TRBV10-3	CAINSGRSDTQYF	TGTGCCATCAACAGCGGGAGATCAGATACGCAGTATTTT
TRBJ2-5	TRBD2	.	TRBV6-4	CASSDGVAGGLETQYF	TGTGCCAGCAGTGACGGAGTAGCGGGAGGGCTAGAGACCCAGTACTTC
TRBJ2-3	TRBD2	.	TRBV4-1	CASSQAGLAGEGKAQYF	TGCGCCAGCAGCCAAGCGGGACTAGCGGGAGAAGGGAAAGCGCAGTATTTT
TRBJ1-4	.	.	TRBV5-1	CASSLAGGLEKLFF	TGCGCCAGCAGCTTGGCAGGAGGGCTGGAAAAACTGTTTTTT
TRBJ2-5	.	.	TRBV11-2	CASSLDLRGGHQETQYF	TGTGCCAGCAGCTTAGACTTACGGGGCGGCCACCAAGAGACCCAGTACTTC
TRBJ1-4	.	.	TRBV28	CASSPVPEENEKLFF	TGTGCCAGCAGTCCGGTTCCAGAGGAAAATGAAAAACTGTTTTTT
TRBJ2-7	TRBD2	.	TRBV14	CASSQDPLKGKRGSYEQYF	TGTGCCAGCAGCCAAGATCCCCTAAAGGGAAAGCGGGGCTCCTACGAGCAGTACTTC
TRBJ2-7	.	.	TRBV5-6	CASSLDVGQVGYEQYF	TGTGCCAGCAGCTTGGATGTAGGGCAGGTTGGCTACGAGCAGTACTTC
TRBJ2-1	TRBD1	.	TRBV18	CASSPRQGVLSEQFF	TGTGCCAGCTCACCCCGACAGGGGGTTCTGAGTGAGCAGTTCTTC
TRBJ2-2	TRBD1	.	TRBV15	CATSRVRTGGPGELFF	TGTGCCACCAGCAGAGTTCGGACAGGGGGCCCCGGGGAGCTGTTTTTT
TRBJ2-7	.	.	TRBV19	CASSNPQGRYEQYF	TGTGCCAGTAGTAACCCCCAGGGAAGGTACGAGCAGTACTTC
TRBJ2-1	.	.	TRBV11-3	CASSPGGAGYNEQFF	TGTGCCAGCAGCCCCGGTGGAGCGGGCTACAATGAGCAGTTCTTC
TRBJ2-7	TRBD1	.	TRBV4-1	CASSQEGQGGFYEQYF	TGCGCCAGCAGCCAAGAAGGACAGGGGGGGTTTTACGAGCAGTACTTC
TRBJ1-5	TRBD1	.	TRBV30	CAWTGGFGQPQHF	TGTGCCTGGACAGGGGGCTTTGGCCAGCCCCAGCATTTT
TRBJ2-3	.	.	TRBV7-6	CASSVIGTRISTDTQYF	TGTGCCAGCAGCGTCATAGGGACACGGATTAGCACAGATACGCAGTATTTT
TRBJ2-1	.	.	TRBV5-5	CASSLEGQIKYNEQFF	TGTGCCAGCAGCTTGGAAGGGCAGATCAAATACAATGAGCAGTTCTTC
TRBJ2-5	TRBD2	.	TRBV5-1	CASTIGLAGETQYF	TGCGCCAGCACCATCGGACTAGCGGGAGAGACCCAGTACTTC
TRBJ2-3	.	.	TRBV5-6	CASCSWDWASTDTQYF	TGTGCCAGCTGCTCTTGGGACTGGGCTAGCACAGATACGCAGTATTTT
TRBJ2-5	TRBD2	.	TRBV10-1	CASSEGVAGTQETQYF	TGCGCCAGCAGTGAGGGGGTAGCGGGTACCCAAGAGACCCAGTACTTC
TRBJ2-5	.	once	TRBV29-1	CSWGRPRETQYF	TGCAGCTGGGGACGCCCCAGGGAGACCCAGTACTTC
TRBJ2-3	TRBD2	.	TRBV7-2	CASSLDWGGDTQYF	TGTGCCAGCAGCTTAGATTGGGGGGGAGATACGCAGTATTTT
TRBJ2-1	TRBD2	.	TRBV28	CASSSNTGTSGRSYNEQFF	TGTGCCAGCAGTTCAAATACCGGGACTAGCGGACGCTCCTACAATGAGCAGTTCTTC
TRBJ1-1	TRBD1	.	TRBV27	CASSRRQGGTYNTEAFF	TGTGCCAGCAGTAGACGACAGGGGGGAACTTACAACACTGAAGCTTTCTTT
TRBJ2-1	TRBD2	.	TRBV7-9	CASSNGALAGSYNEQFF	TGTGCCAGCAGCAATGGGGCACTAGCGGGTTCCTACAATGAGCAGTTCTTC
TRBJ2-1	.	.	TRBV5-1	CASSLVPSNEQFF	TGCGCCAGCAGCTTGGTTCCTAGCAATGAGCAGTTCTTC
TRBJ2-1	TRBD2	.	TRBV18	CASSPKLAGANEQFF	TGTGCCAGCTCACCCAAGCTAGCGGGTGCTAATGAGCAGTTCTTC
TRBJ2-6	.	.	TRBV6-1	CASSTLDSGANVLTF	TGTGCCAGCAGTACCCTGGACTCTGGGGCCAACGTCCTGACTTTC
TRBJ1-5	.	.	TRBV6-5	CASSYVKGRQPQHF	TGTGCCAGCAGTTACGTCAAGGGCCGCCAGCCCCAGCATTTT
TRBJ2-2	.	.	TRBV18	CASSPPRISTGELFF	TGTGCCAGCTCACCACCGAGGATATCGACCGGGGAGCTGTTTTTT
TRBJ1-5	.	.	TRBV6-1	CASRTGTPNQPQHF	TGTGCCAGCAGAACCGGGACACCTAATCAGCCCCAGCATTTT
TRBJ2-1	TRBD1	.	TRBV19	CASSLTGTGGRNEQFF	TGTGCCAGTAGTCTTACCGGGACAGGGGGCCGCAATGAGCAGTTCTTC
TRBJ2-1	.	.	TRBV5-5	CASSLGGNEQFF	TGTGCCAGCAGCTTAGGCGGGAATGAGCAGTTCTTC
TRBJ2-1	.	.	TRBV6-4	CASSTGTLNNEQFF	TGTGCCAGCAGTACAGGGACTTTAAACAATGAGCAGTTCTTC
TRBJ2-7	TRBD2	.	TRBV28	CASRRGTSGTYEQYF	TGTGCCAGCAGACGCGGGACTAGCGGCACCTACGAGCAGTACTTC